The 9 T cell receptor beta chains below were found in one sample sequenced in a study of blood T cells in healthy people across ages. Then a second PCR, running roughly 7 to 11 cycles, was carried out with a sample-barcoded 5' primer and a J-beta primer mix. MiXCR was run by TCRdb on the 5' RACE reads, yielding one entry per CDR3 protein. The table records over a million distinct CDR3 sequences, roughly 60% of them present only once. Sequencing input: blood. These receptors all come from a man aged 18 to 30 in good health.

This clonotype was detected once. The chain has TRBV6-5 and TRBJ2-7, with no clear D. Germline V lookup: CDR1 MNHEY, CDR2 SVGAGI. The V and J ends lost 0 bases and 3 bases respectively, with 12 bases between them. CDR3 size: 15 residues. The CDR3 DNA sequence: TGTGCCAGCAGTTACTCCCCTATGGCATACTACGAGCAGTACTTC. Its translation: CASSYSPMAYYEQYF.

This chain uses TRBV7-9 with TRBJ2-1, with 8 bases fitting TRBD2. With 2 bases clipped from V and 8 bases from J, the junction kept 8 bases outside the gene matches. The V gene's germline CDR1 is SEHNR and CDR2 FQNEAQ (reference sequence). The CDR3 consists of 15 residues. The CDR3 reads CASSLTREGKYEQFF. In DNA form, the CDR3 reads TGTGCCAGCAGCTTAACTCGGGAGGGAAAATATGAGCAGTTCTTC.

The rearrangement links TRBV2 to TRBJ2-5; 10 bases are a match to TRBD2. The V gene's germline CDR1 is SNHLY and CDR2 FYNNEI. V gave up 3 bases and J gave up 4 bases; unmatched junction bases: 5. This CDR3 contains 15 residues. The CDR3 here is CASSEGIAGGETQYF. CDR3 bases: TGTGCCAGCAGTGAGGGGATAGCGGGAGGAGAGACCCAGTACTTC.

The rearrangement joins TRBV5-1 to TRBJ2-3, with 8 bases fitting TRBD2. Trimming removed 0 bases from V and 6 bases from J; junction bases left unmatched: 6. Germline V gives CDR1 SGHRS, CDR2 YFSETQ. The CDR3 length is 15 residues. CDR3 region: CASSLERGYADTQYF. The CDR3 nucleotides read TGCGCCAGCAGCTTGGAGCGGGGGTACGCCGATACGCAGTATTTT. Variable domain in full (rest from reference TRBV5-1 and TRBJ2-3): KAGVTQTPRYLIKTRGQQVTLSCSPISGHRSVSWYQQTPGQGLQFLFEYFSETQRNKGNFPGRFSGRQFSNSRSEMNVSTLELGDSALYLCASSLERGYADTQYFGPGTRLTVL.

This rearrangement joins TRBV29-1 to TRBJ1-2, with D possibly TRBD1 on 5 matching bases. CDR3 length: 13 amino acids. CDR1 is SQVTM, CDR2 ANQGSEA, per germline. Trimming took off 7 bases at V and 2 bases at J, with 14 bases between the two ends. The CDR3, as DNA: TGCAGCGCCACTGGGGCAACGAACTATGGCTACACCTTC. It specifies CSATGATNYGYTF.

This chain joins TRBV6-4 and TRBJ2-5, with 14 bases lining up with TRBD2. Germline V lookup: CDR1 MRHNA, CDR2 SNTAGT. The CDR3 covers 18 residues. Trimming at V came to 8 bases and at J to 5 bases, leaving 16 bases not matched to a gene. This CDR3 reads CASPLSGTSGGHFETQYF. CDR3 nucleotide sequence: TGTGCCAGCCCCTTGTCCGGGACTAGCGGGGGCCATTTTGAGACCCAGTACTTC.

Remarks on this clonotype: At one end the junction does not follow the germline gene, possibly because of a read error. The CDR3 DNA reads TGCGCCAGCAGCCAGGGGGGGAACTCCTATAATGCACCCCTCCACTTT. Its translation: CASSQGGNSYNAPLHF. This chain joins TRBV4-3 and TRBJ1-6, with D possibly being TRBD1 (5 bases). This CDR3 is 16 amino acids long. Germline V gene lookup returns CDR1 LGHNA and CDR2 YSLEER.

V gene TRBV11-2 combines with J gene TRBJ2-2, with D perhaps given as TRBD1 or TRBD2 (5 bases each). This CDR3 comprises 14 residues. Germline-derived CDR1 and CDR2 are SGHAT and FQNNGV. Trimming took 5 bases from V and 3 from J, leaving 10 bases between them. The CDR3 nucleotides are TGTGCCAGCAGCATTGGGACGTACACCGGGGAGCTGTTTTTT. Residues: CASSIGTYTGELFF.

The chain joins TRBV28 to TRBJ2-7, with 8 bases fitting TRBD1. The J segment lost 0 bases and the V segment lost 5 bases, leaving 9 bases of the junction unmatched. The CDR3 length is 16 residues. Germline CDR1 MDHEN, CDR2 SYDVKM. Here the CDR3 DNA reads TGTGCCAGCAGTCGCGGACAGGGTACCCTCTCCTACGAGCAGTACTTC. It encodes CASSRGQGTLSYEQYF.